This T cell receptor beta chain is drawn from a study of blood T cell repertoires in COVID-19. Study context: Specimens from acute and convalescent COVID-19 originated in the United States, Italy and Spain. The cDNA or gDNA used as material had been derived from T cells, B-cell-depleted T cells, or PBMCs.

As processed by the authors: Scientists estimated how many nucleated cells there were by amplifying reference gene primers. TCRdb's table, derived via immunoSEQ multiplex PCR, lists solely in-frame clones and lacks some. That table is the source of V, J and clone size, and D and trimming were worked out from the DNA. This sample yields roughly 130,000 clones, of which about 80% are seen a single time; around 15% belongs to the top ten. V shed 3 bases and J shed 1 base, with 4 bases lying between them. This CDR3 region has 14 residues. Germline-derived CDR1 and CDR2 are SNHLY and FYNNEI. This chain joins TRBV2 and TRBJ2-6; D is uncertain. The sequenced sample consisted of peripheral blood. This TCR was recovered from a woman aged 45-60 years with acute or convalescent COVID-19. The CDR3 is CASSETSGANVLTF. For the CDR3, the DNA is TGTGCCAGCAGTGAGACATCTGGGGCCAACGTCCTGACTTTC.